The entry below describes one T cell receptor (beta chain). The specificity of this receptor is unknown. It has no much larger one-base neighbor in the sample; base qualities were not kept. These data originate in a study of CD8 T cells in Susac syndrome (dated by TCRdb to about 2019). For the wider study: Of the Susac syndrome patients who were sequenced, more than 5 had clinically active disease and eight were in clinical remission. At blood withdrawal, Susac syndrome patients were either therapy-naive, taking corticosteroids (in some cases with IVIg as well), or taking IVIg alone. Repertoire sequencing was used to test whether CD8+ T cell activation and differentiation in Susac syndrome was antigen driven. Results the study describes overall, beyond this receptor: No clonal expansion was detected in the CD4+ T cell repertoire of Susac syndrome patients. The number of individuals in the TCR sequencing and HLA analysis was recognized as being relatively small.

RNA was extracted using the RNeasy kit, and roughly 0.5 to 1 ug of the RNA was reverse transcribed with random hexamers. TCR beta CDR3 regions were amplified with the immunoSEQ multiplex PCR assay covering 54 Vbeta and 13 Jbeta segments. To correct PCR amplification bias, a synthetic template baseline was used for both primer optimization and computational correction. Turning to the authors' computational methods: Reads were annotated to V, D and J genes per IMGT and analyzed with immunoSEQ Analyzer, keeping only productive sequences. To calculate clonality, Shannon entropy was normalized by log2 of the number of productive unique sequences and then subtracted from one. Public and private clones were assessed among the 100 most prevalent clones of each patient and control. Clones were defined as Susac-specific if absent from the healthy and MS cohorts, from 900 to 1,300 published viral clones and from other ImmuneACCESS disease sequences. TCRdb took the public reads, trimmed them with fastp at Q25, ran MiXCR for clone calling and kept in-frame beta chains. Entries that share a CDR3 protein sequence are merged under the most common genes and DNA. TCRdb assigned the V and J calls; the authors' analysis was not used. The sample table records approximately 180,000 distinct CDR3 sequences; about 93% of these occur just once. 0.099% of the sample lies in the top ten.

Peripheral blood CD8+ and CD4+ T cells from healthy donors, Susac syndrome patients and multiple sclerosis patients were profiled using high-throughput TCR beta sequencing. Recently defined diagnostic criteria for definite or probable disease were met by the Susac syndrome patients. Bulk CD8+ and CD4+ T cells were purified by magnetic negative isolation, while CD8+ TEMRA cells were enriched using FACS. Blood was collected in EDTA tubes and processed within 24 hours, with PBMCs isolated through density gradient centrifugation. PBMCs destined for TCR sequencing were cryopreserved in liquid nitrogen and later thawed in a 37 °C water bath. The sorted or isolated CD4+, CD8+ and CD8+ TEMRA cells reached a purity of at least 90%. CDR1 and CDR2 were assigned from the germline V gene (reference sequence) as LGHDT and YNNKEL. The CDR3 runs 16 amino acids, cysteine and phenylalanine included. Kept here is only the CDR3 DNA, which spans 48 bases and is read in frame from base 1. V and J are truncated by 2 bases and 5 bases respectively, leaving an intervening sequence of 18 bases.

In this chain, TRBV3-1 is recombined with TRBJ2-5; the D gene remains uncertain. The clonotype originates from a human donor with Susac syndrome. Sequenced input: CD4+ T cells from PBMCs. The nucleotide sequence is TGTGCCAGCAGCCAACTCGCCTGGTTTAAAGGGGAGACCCAGTACTTC. Its product reads: CASSQLAWFKGETQYF.